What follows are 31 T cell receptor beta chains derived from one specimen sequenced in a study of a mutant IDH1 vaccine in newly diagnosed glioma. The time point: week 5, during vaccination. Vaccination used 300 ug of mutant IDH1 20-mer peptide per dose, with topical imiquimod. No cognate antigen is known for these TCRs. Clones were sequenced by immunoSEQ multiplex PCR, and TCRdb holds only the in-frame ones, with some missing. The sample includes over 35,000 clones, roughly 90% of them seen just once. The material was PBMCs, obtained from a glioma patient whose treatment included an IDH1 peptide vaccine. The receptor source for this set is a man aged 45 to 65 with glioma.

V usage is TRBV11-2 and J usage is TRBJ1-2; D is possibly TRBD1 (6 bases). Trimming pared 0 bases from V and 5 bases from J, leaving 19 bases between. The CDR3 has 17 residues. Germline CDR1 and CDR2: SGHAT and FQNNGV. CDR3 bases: TGTGCCAGCAGCTTAGACGGGGGCTGGAGTCGAGTATATGGCTACACCTTC. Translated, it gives CASSLDGGWSRVYGYTF.

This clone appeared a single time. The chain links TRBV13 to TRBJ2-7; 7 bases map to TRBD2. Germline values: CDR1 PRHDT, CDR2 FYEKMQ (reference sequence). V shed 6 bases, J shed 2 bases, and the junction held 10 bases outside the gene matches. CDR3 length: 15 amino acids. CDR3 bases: TGTGCCAGCAGTTCGTCTTTCGCGGGGGCCTACGAGCAGTACTTC. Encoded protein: CASSSSFAGAYEQYF.

CDR3 protein: CASSRVRGGLYGYTF. The CDR3 nucleotides are TGTGCCAGCAGCCGCGTGCGTGGGGGCCTCTATGGCTACACCTTC. The gene calls are TRBV4-2 and TRBJ1-2; D is possibly TRBD1 (6 bases). CDR3 length: 15 residues. The germline CDR1 and CDR2 sequences are LGHNA and YNFKEQ. The V and J ends lost 4 bases and 4 bases respectively, with 16 bases between them.

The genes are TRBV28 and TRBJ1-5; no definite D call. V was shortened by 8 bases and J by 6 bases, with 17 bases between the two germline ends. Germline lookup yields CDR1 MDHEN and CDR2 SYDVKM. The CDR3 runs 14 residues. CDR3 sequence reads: CASRSGNGGQPQHF. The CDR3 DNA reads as TGTGCCAGCCGATCAGGTAACGGTGGTCAGCCCCAGCATTTT.

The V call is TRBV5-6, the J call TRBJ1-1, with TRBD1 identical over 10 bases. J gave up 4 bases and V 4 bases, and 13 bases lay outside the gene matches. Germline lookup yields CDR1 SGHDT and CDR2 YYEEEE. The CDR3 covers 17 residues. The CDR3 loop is CASSNAGTGELFTEAFF. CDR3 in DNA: TGTGCCAGCAGCAATGCCGGGACAGGGGAATTATTCACTGAAGCTTTCTTT.

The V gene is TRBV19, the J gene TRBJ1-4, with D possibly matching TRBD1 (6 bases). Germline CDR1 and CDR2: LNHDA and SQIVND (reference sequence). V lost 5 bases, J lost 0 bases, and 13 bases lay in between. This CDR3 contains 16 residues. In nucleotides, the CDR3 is TGTGCCAGTAGTCCACGGGGGGACACAACTAATGAAAAACTGTTTTTT. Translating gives CASSPRGDTTNEKLFF.

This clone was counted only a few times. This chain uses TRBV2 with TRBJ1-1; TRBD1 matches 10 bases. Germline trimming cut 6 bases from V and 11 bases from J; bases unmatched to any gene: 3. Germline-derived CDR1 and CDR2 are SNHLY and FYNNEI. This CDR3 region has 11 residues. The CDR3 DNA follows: TGTGCCAGCAGGAAGGACAGGGGGGCTTTCTTT. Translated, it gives CASRKDRGAFF. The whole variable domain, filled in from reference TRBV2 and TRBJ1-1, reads EPEVTQTPSHQVTQMGQEVILRCVPISNHLYFYWYRQILGQKVEFLVSFYNNEISEKSEIFDDQFSVERPDGSNFTLKIRSTKLEDSAMYFCASRKDRGAFFGQGTRLTVV.

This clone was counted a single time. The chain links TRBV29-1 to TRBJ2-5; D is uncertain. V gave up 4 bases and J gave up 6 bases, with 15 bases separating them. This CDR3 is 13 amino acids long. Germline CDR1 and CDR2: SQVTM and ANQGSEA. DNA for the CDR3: TGCAGCGTTGCAAGGCTAGAAGGCCAGACCCAGTACTTC. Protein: CSVARLEGQTQYF. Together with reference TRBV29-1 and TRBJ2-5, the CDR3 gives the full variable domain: SAVISQKPSRDICQRGTSLTIQCQVDSQVTMMFWYRQQPGQSLTLIATANQGSEATYESGFVIDKFPISRPNLTFSTLTVSNMSPEDSSIYLCSVARLEGQTQYFGPGTRLLVL.

CDR3 region: CAWCRLAGHNEQFF. CDR3 DNA: TGTGCCTGGTGCCGACTAGCCGGACACAATGAGCAGTTCTTC. The chain carries TRBV30 and TRBJ2-1; 7 bases agree with TRBD2. Germline CDR1 reads GTSNPN; CDR2 reads SVGIG (reference sequence). The CDR3 sequence is 14 residues long. Trimming took 5 bases from V and 5 from J; bases not matched to a gene: 9. Together with reference TRBV30 and TRBJ2-1, the CDR3 gives the full variable domain: SQTIHQWPATLVQPVGSPLSLECTVEGTSNPNLYWYRQAAGRGLQLLFYSVGIGQISSEVPQNLSASRPQDRQFILSSKKLLLSDSGFYLCAWCRLAGHNEQFFGPGTRLTVL.

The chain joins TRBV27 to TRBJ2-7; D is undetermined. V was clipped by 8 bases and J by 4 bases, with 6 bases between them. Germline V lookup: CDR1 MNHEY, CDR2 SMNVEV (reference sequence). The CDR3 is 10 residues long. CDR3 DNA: TGTGCCAGCGGAATATACGAGCAGTACTTC. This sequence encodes CASGIYEQYF.

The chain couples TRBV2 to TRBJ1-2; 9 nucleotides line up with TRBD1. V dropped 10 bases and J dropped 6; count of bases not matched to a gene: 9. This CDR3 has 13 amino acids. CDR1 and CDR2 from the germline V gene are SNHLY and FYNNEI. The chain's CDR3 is CATVGTGGHGYTF. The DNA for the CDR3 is TGTGCCACCGTAGGAACAGGGGGCCATGGCTACACCTTC.

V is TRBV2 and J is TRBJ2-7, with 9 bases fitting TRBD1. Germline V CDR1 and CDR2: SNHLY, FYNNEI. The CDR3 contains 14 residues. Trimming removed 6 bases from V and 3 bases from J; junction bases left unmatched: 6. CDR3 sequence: CASSGTGKIYEQYF. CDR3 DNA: TGTGCCAGCAGCGGGACAGGGAAAATCTACGAGCAGTACTTC.

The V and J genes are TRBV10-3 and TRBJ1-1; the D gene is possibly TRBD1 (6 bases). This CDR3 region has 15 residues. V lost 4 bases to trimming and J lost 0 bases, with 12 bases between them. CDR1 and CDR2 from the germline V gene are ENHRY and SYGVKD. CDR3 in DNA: TGTGCCATCAGTGCGGACAGCGCTATGAACACTGAAGCTTTCTTT. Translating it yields CAISADSAMNTEAFF.

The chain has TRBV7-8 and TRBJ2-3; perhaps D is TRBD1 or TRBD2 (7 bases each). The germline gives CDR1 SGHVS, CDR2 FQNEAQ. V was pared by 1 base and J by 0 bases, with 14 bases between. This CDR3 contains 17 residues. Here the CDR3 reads CASSLGGRGLSTDTQYF. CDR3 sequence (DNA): TGTGCCAGCAGCTTAGGGGGGAGGGGGCTTAGCACAGATACGCAGTATTTT.

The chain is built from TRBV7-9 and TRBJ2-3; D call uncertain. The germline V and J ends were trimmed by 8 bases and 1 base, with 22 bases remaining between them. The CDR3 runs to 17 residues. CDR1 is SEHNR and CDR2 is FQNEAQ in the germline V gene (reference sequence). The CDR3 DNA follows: TGTGCCAGCCGGAGTATTTGGGGTCCCCCGGGCACAGATACGCAGTATTTT. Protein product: CASRSIWGPPGTDTQYF.

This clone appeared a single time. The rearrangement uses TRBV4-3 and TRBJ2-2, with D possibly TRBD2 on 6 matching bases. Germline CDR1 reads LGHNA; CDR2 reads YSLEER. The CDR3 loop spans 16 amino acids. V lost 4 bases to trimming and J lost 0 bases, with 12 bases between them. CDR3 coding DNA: TGCGCCAGCAGCCCCGGGAGTCCCGCGAACACCGGGGAGCTGTTTTTT. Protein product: CASSPGSPANTGELFF.

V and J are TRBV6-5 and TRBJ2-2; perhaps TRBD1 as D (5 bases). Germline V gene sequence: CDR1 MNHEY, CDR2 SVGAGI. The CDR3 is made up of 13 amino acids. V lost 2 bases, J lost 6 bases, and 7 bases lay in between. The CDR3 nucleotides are TGTGCCAGCAGTTACCAAGGGGCCGGGGAGCTGTTTTTT. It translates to CASSYQGAGELFF.

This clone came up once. The CDR3 protein is CASSSHRTSNEKLFF. As DNA, the CDR3 is TGTGCCAGCAGCTCACACAGGACCAGTAATGAAAAACTGTTTTTT. This chain links TRBV7-8 with TRBJ1-4; maybe TRBD1 (5 bases). The CDR3 is made up of 15 amino acids. Germline CDR1 is SGHVS and CDR2 is FQNEAQ. Trimming left V 4 bases short and J 4 bases short, with 13 bases between.

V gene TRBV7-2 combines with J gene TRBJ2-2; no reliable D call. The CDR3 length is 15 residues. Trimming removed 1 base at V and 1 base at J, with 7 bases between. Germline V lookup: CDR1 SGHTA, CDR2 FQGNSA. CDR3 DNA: TGTGCCAGCAGCTTAGATCGGCAGAACACCGGGGAGCTGTTTTTT. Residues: CASSLDRQNTGELFF.

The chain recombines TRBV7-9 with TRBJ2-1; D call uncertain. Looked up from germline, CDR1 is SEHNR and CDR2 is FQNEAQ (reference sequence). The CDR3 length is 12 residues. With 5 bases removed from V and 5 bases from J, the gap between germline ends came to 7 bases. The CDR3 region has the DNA TGTGCCAGCAGCCCGGACCACAATGAGCAGTTCTTC. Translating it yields CASSPDHNEQFF.

This CDR3 reads CASSRGEGQGIRGTEAFF. The CDR3 DNA sequence: TGTGCCAGCAGCAGGGGGGAGGGTCAGGGCATTAGGGGCACTGAAGCTTTCTTT. V gene TRBV7-2 combines with J gene TRBJ1-1; perhaps TRBD1 as D (6 bases). The V gene lost 5 bases and the J gene lost 4 bases, with 26 bases spanning the gap. The CDR3 runs 18 residues. CDR1 SGHTA and CDR2 FQGNSA come from the germline V gene.

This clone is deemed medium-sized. CDR3 loop: CASSVETGRTYEQYF. The CDR3 coding sequence is TGTGCCAGCAGCGTAGAAACGGGACGGACCTACGAGCAGTACTTC. The chain joins TRBV9 to TRBJ2-7; D might be TRBD1 or TRBD2, each matching 5 bases. This CDR3 is 15 amino acids long. Trimming stripped 0 bases from V and 2 bases from J, with 12 bases between. Germline values: CDR1 SGDLS, CDR2 YYNGEE. The full variable domain, in which reference TRBV9 and TRBJ2-7 provide the parts outside the CDR3, is DSGVTQTPKHLITATGQRVTLRCSPRSGDLSVYWYQQSLDQGLQFLIQYYNGEERAKGNILERFSAQQFPDLHSELNLSSLELGDSALYFCASSVETGRTYEQYFGPGTRLTVT.

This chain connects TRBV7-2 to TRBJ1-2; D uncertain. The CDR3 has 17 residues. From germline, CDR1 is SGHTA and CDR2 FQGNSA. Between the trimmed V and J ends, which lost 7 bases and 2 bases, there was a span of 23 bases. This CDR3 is CASTTVSSGARNYGYTF. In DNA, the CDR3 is TGTGCCAGCACCACGGTTAGTTCGGGCGCCCGGAACTATGGCTACACCTTC.

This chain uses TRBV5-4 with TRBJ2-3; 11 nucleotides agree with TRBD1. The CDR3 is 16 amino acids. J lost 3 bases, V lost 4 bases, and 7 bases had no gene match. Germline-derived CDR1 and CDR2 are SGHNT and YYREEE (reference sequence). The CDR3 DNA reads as TGTGCCAGCAGCGCCGGGACAGGGGGTTTTACAGATACGCAGTATTTT. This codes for CASSAGTGGFTDTQYF.

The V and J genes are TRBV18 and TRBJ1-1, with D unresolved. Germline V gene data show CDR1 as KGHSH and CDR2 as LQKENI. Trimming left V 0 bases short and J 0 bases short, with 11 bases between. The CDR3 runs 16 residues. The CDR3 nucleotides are TGTGCCAGCTCACCACCGAAGGGTCTTATGAACACTGAAGCTTTCTTT. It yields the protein CASSPPKGLMNTEAFF.

The CDR3 bases are TGCGCCAGCAGCTCGGGACAAAACACTGAAGCTTTCTTT. It codes for CASSSGQNTEAFF. The J gene is TRBJ1-1, the V gene TRBV5-1, with D perhaps matching TRBD1 (6 bases). CDR3 length equals 13 residues. CDR1 is SGHRS, CDR2 YFSETQ, per germline. V dropped 3 bases and J dropped 2 bases, with 8 bases sitting between them.

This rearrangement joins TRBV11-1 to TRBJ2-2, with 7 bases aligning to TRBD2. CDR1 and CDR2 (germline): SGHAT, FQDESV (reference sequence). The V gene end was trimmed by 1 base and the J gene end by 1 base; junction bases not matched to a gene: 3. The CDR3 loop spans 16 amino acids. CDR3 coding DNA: TGTGCCAGCAGCTTAGGGGGGGGACTGAACACCGGGGAGCTGTTTTTT. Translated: CASSLGGGLNTGELFF.

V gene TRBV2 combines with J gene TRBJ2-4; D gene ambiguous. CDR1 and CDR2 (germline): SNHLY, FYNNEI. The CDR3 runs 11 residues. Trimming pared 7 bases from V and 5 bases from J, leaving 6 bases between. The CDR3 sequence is CASMQENIQYF. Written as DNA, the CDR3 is TGTGCCAGCATGCAAGAAAACATTCAGTACTTC. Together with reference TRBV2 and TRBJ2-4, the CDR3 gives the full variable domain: EPEVTQTPSHQVTQMGQEVILRCVPISNHLYFYWYRQILGQKVEFLVSFYNNEISEKSEIFDDQFSVERPDGSNFTLKIRSTKLEDSAMYFCASMQENIQYFGAGTRLSVL.

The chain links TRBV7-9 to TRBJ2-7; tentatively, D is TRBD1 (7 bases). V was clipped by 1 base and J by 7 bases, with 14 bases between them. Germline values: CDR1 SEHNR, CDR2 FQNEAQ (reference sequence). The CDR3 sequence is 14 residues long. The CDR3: CASSLGGTAAEQYF. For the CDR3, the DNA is TGTGCCAGCAGCTTAGGCGGGACAGCCGCAGAGCAGTACTTC.

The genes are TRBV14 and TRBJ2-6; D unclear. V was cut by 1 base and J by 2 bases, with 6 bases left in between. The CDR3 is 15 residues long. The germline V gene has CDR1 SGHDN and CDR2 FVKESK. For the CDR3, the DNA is TGTGCCAGCAGCCAAGGGCAAACTGGGGCCAACGTCCTGACTTTC. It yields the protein CASSQGQTGANVLTF.

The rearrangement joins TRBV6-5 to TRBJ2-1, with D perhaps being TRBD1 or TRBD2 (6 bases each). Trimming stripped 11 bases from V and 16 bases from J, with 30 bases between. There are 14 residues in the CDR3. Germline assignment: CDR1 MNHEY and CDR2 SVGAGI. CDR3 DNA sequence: TGTGCCTCAAGCCCGCTGACGGGGGCTATTAGCAGTTTCTTC. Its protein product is CASSPLTGAISSFF.